This entry describes one T cell receptor (beta chain). This CDR3 is built from 13 residues. The ends lost 6 bases at V and 3 bases at J; junction bases unmatched: 4. Germline V lookup: CDR1 DFQATT, CDR2 SNEGSKA (reference sequence). The source of the sample is a study of T-cell reconstitution after alpha-beta-depleted transplantation in children. Preparation of the TCRbeta library involved a method that used unique molecular identifiers. Each CDR3 protein gets one entry after TCRdb re-called the PCR reads with MiXCR. The table lists over 550,000 distinct CDR3 sequences, about 10% of them singletons. The receptor comes from a human donor who donated a stem cell graft to a child with acute myeloid leukemia. The specimen was PBMCs from the stem cell graft donor, collected from the stem cell graft. This chain joins TRBV20-1 and TRBJ2-3; TRBD1 matches 9 bases. The CDR3 sequence is CSAWDRATDTQYF. The CDR3, as DNA: TGCAGTGCCTGGGACAGGGCGACAGATACGCAGTATTTT.